This T cell receptor (beta chain) was recovered during a study of T cell changes during pregnancy in multiple sclerosis. This clone turned up a few times. Trimming shortened V by 0 bases and J by 0 bases, and 11 bases separated the two germline ends. Germline V gives CDR1 LGHNA, CDR2 YSLEER. The CDR3 is 16 residues long. TCRdb's copy holds only in-frame clones and misses some; the assay was immunoSEQ multiplex PCR. The sample has 45,000 to 50,000 clones, 85% to 95% seen once. The chain is built from TRBV4-3 and TRBJ1-2; a possible D gene is TRBD1 (6 bases). The starting material was CD4+ T cells from peripheral blood mononuclear cells, obtained in the second trimester of pregnancy. The TCR comes from a female donor in good health, enrolled as a control in a pregnancy study. The DNA of the CDR3 is TGCGCCAGCAGCCAAGATCGGCAGGGGCCTAACTATGGCTACACCTTC. It translates to CASSQDRQGPNYGYTF.